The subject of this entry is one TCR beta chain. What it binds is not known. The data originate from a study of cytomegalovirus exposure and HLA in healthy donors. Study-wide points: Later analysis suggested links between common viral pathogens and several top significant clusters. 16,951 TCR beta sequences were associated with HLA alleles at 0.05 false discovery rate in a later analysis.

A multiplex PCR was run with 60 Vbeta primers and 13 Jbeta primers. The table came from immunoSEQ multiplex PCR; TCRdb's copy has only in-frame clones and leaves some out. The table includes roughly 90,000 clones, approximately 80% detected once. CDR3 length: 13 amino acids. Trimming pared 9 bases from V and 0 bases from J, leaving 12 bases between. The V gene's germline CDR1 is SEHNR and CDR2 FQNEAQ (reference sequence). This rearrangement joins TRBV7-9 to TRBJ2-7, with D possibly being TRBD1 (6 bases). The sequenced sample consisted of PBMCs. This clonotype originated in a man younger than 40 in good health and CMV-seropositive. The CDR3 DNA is TGTGCCAGTTTATTAGGGGGCTCCTACGAGCAGTACTTC. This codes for CASLLGGSYEQYF.